The TCR delta chain described here comes from a study of DNA immune sequencing with unique molecular identifiers (dated by TCRdb to 2020 to 2021). Regarding the study in general: Immunomagnetic cell separation was used to enrich gammadelta T cells from buffy coats, and the genomic DNA of the enriched gammadelta T cells was sequenced. All donors were healthy people, and ten of the donors were profiled using sorted gammadelta T cells from peripheral blood. An ultrasensitive DNA-based TRD repertoire sequencing method using PCR-introduced unique molecular identifiers was developed and validated in the study. For the enriched versus non-enriched comparison, approximately 100 ng enriched gammadelta T-cell DNA and 0.85 to 1 ug non-enriched PBMC DNA were sequenced. Fluorescence-activated cell sorting was used to enrich gammadelta T cells from PBMC of roughly nine healthy individuals. The method was validated on synthetic reference molecules and on blood samples from healthy individuals. On the study overall, not on this receptor specifically: TRD repertoire diversity varied between healthy donors, with several donors highly oligoclonal where top 5 clonotypes exceeded half of productive molecules. TRDV2 paired with TRDJ1 was the most common TRD rearrangement among clonotypes in healthy donors. The primer-based approach cannot detect novel TRD sequences that are not targeted by the primers.

Libraries were made using multiplex PCR. Genomic DNA was amplified with a 32-plex assay using primers for all 8 TRDV and 4 TRDJ genes covering the CDR3. During 3 to 4 cycles of barcoding PCR, a 12-nucleotide UMI was attached, and a second PCR using Illumina adapter primers followed. AMPure XP beads were used to purify the libraries, whose quality was checked on a Fragment Analyzer using the HS NGS Fragment kit. Sequencing was run on an Illumina MiniSeq mid-output kit with around 22% PhiX and 150 cycles of paired-end reads. The published analysis was carried out like this. MIGEC version 1.2.9 was used to process reads, grouping reads by UMI and building error-corrected consensus sequences. For post-processing, modified scripts from VDJtools version 1.2.1 were used together with the tcR R package. After TCRdb called clones again from the public reads with CATT, rows with identical DNA were merged. The V and J calls here are based on TCRdb, not the publication. Counted in this sample were some 5,300 delta-chain clones; around 9.9% of them appeared once. The ten most abundant clones make up approximately 50% of the sample.

This clone was seen repeatedly, ten times or more. Its antigen is currently not known. Nothing much larger sits one base from this clone, and base qualities are not available. The CDR3 goes from the cysteine to the phenylalanine over 16 residues. Only the CDR3 region is kept as DNA, spanning 48 bases read in frame from base 1. The germline V gene gives CDR1 as GEAIGNYY and CDR2 as EKD. Here V drops 2 bases and J drops 4 bases, and the junction holds 7 bases not matched to any gene. The chain joins TRDV2 to TRDJ1, and 12 junction bases match TRDD3. Material for sequencing was gamma-delta T cells enriched from blood buffy coat, or unenriched PBMCs (not recorded which). The receptor was isolated from a human donor in good health. The CDR3 corresponds to CACDRVTGGYRDKLIF. The nucleotide sequence reads TGTGCCTGTGACAGGGTGACTGGGGGATACCGCGATAAACTCATCTTT.